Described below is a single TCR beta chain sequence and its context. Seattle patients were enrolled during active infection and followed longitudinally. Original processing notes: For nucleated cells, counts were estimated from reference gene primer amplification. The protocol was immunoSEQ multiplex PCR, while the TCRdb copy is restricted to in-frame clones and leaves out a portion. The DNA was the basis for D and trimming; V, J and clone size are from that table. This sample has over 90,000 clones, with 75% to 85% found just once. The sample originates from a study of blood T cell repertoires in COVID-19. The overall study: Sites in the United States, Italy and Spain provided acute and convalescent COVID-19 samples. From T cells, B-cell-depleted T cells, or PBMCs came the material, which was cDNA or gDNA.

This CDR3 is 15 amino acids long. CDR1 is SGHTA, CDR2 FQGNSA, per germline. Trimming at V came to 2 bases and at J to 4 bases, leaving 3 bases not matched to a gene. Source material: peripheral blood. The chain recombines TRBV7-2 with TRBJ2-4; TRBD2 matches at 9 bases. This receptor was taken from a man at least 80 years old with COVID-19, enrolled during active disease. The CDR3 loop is CASSLRAGGKNIQYF. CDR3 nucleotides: TGTGCCAGCAGCTTACGGGCGGGGGGGAAAAACATTCAGTACTTC.